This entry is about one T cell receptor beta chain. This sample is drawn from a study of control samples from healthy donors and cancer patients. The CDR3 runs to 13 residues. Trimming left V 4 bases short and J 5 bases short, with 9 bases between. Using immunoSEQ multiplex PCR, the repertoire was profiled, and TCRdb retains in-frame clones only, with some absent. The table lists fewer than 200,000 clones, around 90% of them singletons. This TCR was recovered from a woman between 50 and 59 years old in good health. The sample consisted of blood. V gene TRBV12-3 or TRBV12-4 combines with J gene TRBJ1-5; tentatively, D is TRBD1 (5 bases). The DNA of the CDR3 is TGTGCCAGCAGTTCCTCGACAGATCAGCCCCAGCATTTT. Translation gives CASSSSTDQPQHF.